These T cell receptor beta chains were read from a single sample in a study of OX40 agonist ivuxolimab in advanced cancers. Method: immunoSEQ multiplex PCR; TCRdb's copy keeps in-frame clones and lacks some. This table has 60,000 to 85,000 clones, 89% appearing once. Source: CD4+ or CD8+ T cells sorted from blood, taken in a trial of the OX40 agonist ivuxolimab. These receptors all stem from an adult with an advanced solid tumor such as melanoma, head and neck, liver or kidney cancer. The CDR3 runs from the conserved cysteine through the conserved F or W. Each record gives: V gene, J gene, D gene, clone size, CDR3 DNA, CDR3 protein. The D gene is left open where the match is weak. Only some rows state a clone size, as once, few, many or a class for expanded clones.

V: TRBV6-1
J: TRBJ2-7
D: -
size: once
DNA: TGTGCCAGCAGTGAAGAACTGGGGGGTTACTACGAGCAGTACTTC
CDR3: CASSEELGGYYEQYF

V: TRBV5-1
J: TRBJ2-3
D: -
size: -
DNA: TGCGCCAGCAGCCCAGGGTCATCAGATACGCAGTATTTT
CDR3: CASSPGSSDTQYF

V: TRBV2
J: TRBJ1-5
D: -
size: few
DNA: TGTGCCAGCAGACCCGAGAGGTCGAGCAATCAGCCCCAGCATTTT
CDR3: CASRPERSSNQPQHF

V: TRBV6-1
J: TRBJ1-4
D: -
size: -
DNA: TGTGCCAGCAGTGTCCTTACAGGGACCCTCGAAAAACTGTTTTTT
CDR3: CASSVLTGTLEKLFF

V: TRBV10-3
J: TRBJ2-7
D: TRBD2
size: -
DNA: TGTGCCATCAGTGAGGGACTAGCGGGGGGCTCCTACGAGCAGTACTTC
CDR3: CAISEGLAGGSYEQYF

V: TRBV6-5
J: TRBJ1-1
D: -
size: -
DNA: TGTGCCAGCACGAGGCCCGGGGGGGGGTCTGAAGCTTTCTTT
CDR3: CASTRPGGGSEAFF

V: TRBV11-2
J: TRBJ2-2
D: TRBD2
size: -
DNA: TGTGCCAGCAGCTTACGGGGAGGGGCGATCACCGGGGAGCTGTTTTTT
CDR3: CASSLRGGAITGELFF

V: TRBV4-2
J: TRBJ1-4
D: TRBD1
size: -
DNA: TGTGCCAGCAGCCAGGGGGACAGTTCACGGCTGTTTTTT
CDR3: CASSQGDSSRLFF

V: TRBV5-1
J: TRBJ2-3
D: -
size: -
DNA: TGCGCCAGCAGCTTGGAGGTTCCCCCGGGGGATACGCAGTATTTT
CDR3: CASSLEVPPGDTQYF

V: TRBV30
J: TRBJ2-7
D: -
size: -
DNA: TGTGCCTGGAGTGGGGTTTCACTAGCCGTTTCCGAGCAGTACTTC
CDR3: CAWSGVSLAVSEQYF

V: TRBV5-4
J: TRBJ1-2
D: -
size: -
DNA: TGTGCCAGCAGCCCCCCCAGGAGGGGAGTCTTGGAGGGCTACACCTTC
CDR3: CASSPPRRGVLEGYTF

V: TRBV27
J: TRBJ1-2
D: -
size: -
DNA: TGTGCCAGCAGTTTCGACAGAAACTATGGCTACACCTTC
CDR3: CASSFDRNYGYTF

V: TRBV28
J: TRBJ1-1
D: -
size: -
DNA: TGTGCCAGCAGCCCCCGGTACACTGAAGCTTTCTTT
CDR3: CASSPRYTEAFF

V: TRBV30
J: TRBJ2-3
D: -
size: -
DNA: TGTGCCTGGAGTATGTCCACAGATACGCAGTATTTT
CDR3: CAWSMSTDTQYF

V: TRBV9
J: TRBJ2-3
D: -
size: -
DNA: TGTGCCAGCAGCGTAGCTCCACGAGCCTCCGGGTATACAGATACGCAGTATTTT
CDR3: CASSVAPRASGYTDTQYF

V: TRBV5-4
J: TRBJ2-7
D: TRBD1
size: -
DNA: TGTGCCAGCAGCTGGGGGACAGGGCCCTACGAGCAGTACTTC
CDR3: CASSWGTGPYEQYF

V: TRBV4-2
J: TRBJ2-7
D: TRBD2
size: -
DNA: TGTGCCAGCAGCCAGCTGGGGGAGGGATGGGCCTACGAGCAGTACTTC
CDR3: CASSQLGEGWAYEQYF

V: TRBV2
J: TRBJ2-1
D: TRBD2
size: -
DNA: TGTGCCAGCGGCGCGGGACTAGCGGTATCCTACAATGAGCAGTTCTTC
CDR3: CASGAGLAVSYNEQFF

V: TRBV5-4
J: TRBJ2-3
D: -
size: -
DNA: TGTGCCAGCAGCTTGGCCGGCACAGATACGCAGTATTTT
CDR3: CASSLAGTDTQYF

V: TRBV5-1
J: TRBJ1-4
D: -
size: -
DNA: TGCGCCAGCAGCTCCCTCCTAGGGGTGGGAAAACTGTTTTTT
CDR3: CASSSLLGVGKLFF

V: TRBV6-5
J: TRBJ2-7
D: -
size: medium-sized
DNA: TGTGCCAGCAGTTACGACAGTGTGGAACAGTACTTC
CDR3: CASSYDSVEQYF

V: TRBV7-6
J: TRBJ2-7
D: TRBD2
size: -
DNA: TGTGCCAGCAGCTGGGGGACTAGCGGGGGTTCCTACGAGCAGTACTTC
CDR3: CASSWGTSGGSYEQYF

V: TRBV18
J: TRBJ2-7
D: -
size: -
DNA: TGTGCCAGCTCACCGGAACAGGGAGGCGAGCAGTACTTC
CDR3: CASSPEQGGEQYF

V: TRBV7-8
J: TRBJ2-3
D: -
size: -
DNA: TGTGCCAGCAGCTACGTGGGGAGGGGGCGAGGCACAGATACGCAGTATTTT
CDR3: CASSYVGRGRGTDTQYF

V: TRBV19
J: TRBJ2-1
D: TRBD2
size: -
DNA: TGTGCCAGTAGTATAGGACTAGCGGGAGTTTATTACAATGAGCAGTTCTTC
CDR3: CASSIGLAGVYYNEQFF

V: TRBV13
J: TRBJ2-3
D: TRBD2
size: -
DNA: TGTGCCAGCAGGGGACTAGCGGGATACACAGATACGCAGTATTTT
CDR3: CASRGLAGYTDTQYF

V: TRBV7-2
J: TRBJ1-1
D: -
size: -
DNA: TGTGCCAGCAGCCCTGCCAGCTACCCTGAAGCTTTCTTT
CDR3: CASSPASYPEAFF

V: TRBV15
J: TRBJ1-5
D: TRBD1
size: -
DNA: TGTGCCACCAGCTTCCGACAGGGGGCAAGACAGCCCCAGCATTTT
CDR3: CATSFRQGARQPQHF

V: TRBV15
J: TRBJ1-5
D: TRBD1
size: -
DNA: TGTGCCACCAGCCCCGACAGGGCCGGTCAGCCCCAGCATTTT
CDR3: CATSPDRAGQPQHF

V: TRBV5-1
J: TRBJ1-2
D: -
size: once
DNA: TGCGCCAGCAGCTCCGGGGAGGAAGTCGATGGCTACACCTTC
CDR3: CASSSGEEVDGYTF

V: TRBV5-1
J: TRBJ2-1
D: -
size: -
DNA: TGCGCCAGCAGCTTGGCGGCCAACTTATACAATGAGCAGTTCTTC
CDR3: CASSLAANLYNEQFF

V: TRBV4-1
J: TRBJ1-3
D: -
size: once
DNA: TGCGCCAGCAGACGCAACTGGGAGCCGGGATCTGGAAACACCATATATTTT
CDR3: CASRRNWEPGSGNTIYF

V: TRBV11-1
J: TRBJ1-1
D: -
size: -
DNA: TGTGCCAGCAGCTTAGCCAGTGAAGCTTTCTTT
CDR3: CASSLASEAFF

V: TRBV30
J: TRBJ1-4
D: -
size: -
DNA: TGTGCGGTGCAGGGAGGCAATGAAAAACTGTTTTTT
CDR3: CAVQGGNEKLFF

V: TRBV6-6
J: TRBJ1-5
D: -
size: -
DNA: TGTGCCAGCACTCCAAGTGGGGGGGCAAATCAGCCCCAGCATTTT
CDR3: CASTPSGGANQPQHF

V: TRBV30
J: TRBJ1-3
D: -
size: -
DNA: TGTGCCTGGACGGAACTGTACTCTGGAAACACCATATATTTT
CDR3: CAWTELYSGNTIYF

V: TRBV10-1
J: TRBJ2-5
D: TRBD1
size: -
DNA: TGCGCCAGCAGTGATGGGACAGCCCAAGAGACCCAGTACTTC
CDR3: CASSDGTAQETQYF

V: TRBV30
J: TRBJ1-5
D: -
size: -
DNA: TGTGCCTGGAGTCCTGACAGTTATCAGCCCCAGCATTTT
CDR3: CAWSPDSYQPQHF

V: TRBV6-6
J: TRBJ2-7
D: -
size: once
DNA: TGTGCCAGCAGTTATCGCGAGTCATACGAGCAGTACTTC
CDR3: CASSYRESYEQYF

V: TRBV2
J: TRBJ2-1
D: -
size: -
DNA: TGTGCCAGCAGTGAAGGGACCCCCAACGAGCAGTTCTTC
CDR3: CASSEGTPNEQFF

V: TRBV5-1
J: TRBJ1-1
D: -
size: -
DNA: TGCGCCAGCGCCTATGGGGTGGGGAACACTGAAGCTTTCTTT
CDR3: CASAYGVGNTEAFF

V: TRBV5-4
J: TRBJ1-1
D: -
size: -
DNA: TGTGCCAGCAGCGCTGACTCCGCCCTAGGGAACACTGAAGCTTTCTTT
CDR3: CASSADSALGNTEAFF

V: TRBV5-1
J: TRBJ1-1
D: -
size: -
DNA: TGCGCCAGCAGCTTGGGGGGGGGCACCCGGGTCTTT
CDR3: CASSLGGGTRVF

V: TRBV5-4
J: TRBJ2-3
D: TRBD2
size: -
DNA: TGTGCCAGCAGCTTTGAACGGGGGGGGGATACGCAGTATTTT
CDR3: CASSFERGGDTQYF

V: TRBV6-1
J: TRBJ1-1
D: TRBD1
size: once
DNA: TGTGCCAGCAGTGTGAGGACAGGGGTCACTGAAGCTTTCTTT
CDR3: CASSVRTGVTEAFF

V: TRBV5-1
J: TRBJ2-5
D: -
size: -
DNA: TGCGCCACCAAAGGGGGGGGGCAAGAGACCCAGTACTTC
CDR3: CATKGGGQETQYF